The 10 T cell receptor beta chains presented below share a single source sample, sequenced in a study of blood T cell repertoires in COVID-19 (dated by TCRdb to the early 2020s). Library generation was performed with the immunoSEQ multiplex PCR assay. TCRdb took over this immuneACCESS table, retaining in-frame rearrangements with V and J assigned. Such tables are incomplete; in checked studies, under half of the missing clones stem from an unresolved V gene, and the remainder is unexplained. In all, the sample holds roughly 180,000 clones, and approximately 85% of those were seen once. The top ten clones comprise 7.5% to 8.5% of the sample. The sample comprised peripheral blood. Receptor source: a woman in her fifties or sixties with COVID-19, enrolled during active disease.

The chain's CDR3 is CASRTSGGNTGELFF. Here the CDR3 DNA reads TGTGCCAGCAGAACTAGCGGGGGTAACACCGGGGAGCTGTTTTTT. V usage is TRBV28 and J usage is TRBJ2-2, with 11 positions matching TRBD2. V lost 6 bases and J lost 2; bases outside the gene matches: 2. Germline V gives CDR1 MDHEN, CDR2 SYDVKM. This CDR3 is built from 15 residues.

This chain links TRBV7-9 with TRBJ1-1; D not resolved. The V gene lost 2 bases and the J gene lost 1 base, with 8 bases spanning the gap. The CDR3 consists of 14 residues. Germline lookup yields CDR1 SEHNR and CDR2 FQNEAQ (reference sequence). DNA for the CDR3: TGTGCCAGCAGCTTATACGGGAAGAACACTGAAGCTTTCTTT. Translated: CASSLYGKNTEAFF.

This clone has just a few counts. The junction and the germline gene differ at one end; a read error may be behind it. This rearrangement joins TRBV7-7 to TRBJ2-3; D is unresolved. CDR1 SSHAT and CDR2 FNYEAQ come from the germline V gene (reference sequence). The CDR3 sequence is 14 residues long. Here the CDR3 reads CASSLTFPPDTQYF. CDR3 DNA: TGTGCTAGCAGCTTAACTTTCCCCCCAGATACGCAGTATTTT.

DNA of the CDR3: TGTGCCAGCAGCCAAGGAGGGGCGGGGGCCTTCCAAGAGACCCAGTACTTC. Translated, it gives CASSQGGAGAFQETQYF. This chain connects TRBV14 to TRBJ2-5; a weak D match, TRBD2 (7 bases). The germline V and J ends were trimmed by 1 base and 1 base, with 16 bases remaining between them. Germline lookup yields CDR1 SGHDN and CDR2 FVKESK. The CDR3 is 17 residues long.

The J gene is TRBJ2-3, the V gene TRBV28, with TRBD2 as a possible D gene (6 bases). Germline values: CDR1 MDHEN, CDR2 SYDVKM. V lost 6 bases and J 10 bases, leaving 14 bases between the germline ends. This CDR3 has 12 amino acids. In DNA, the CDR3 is TGTGCCAGCAGATCGAGGGAGGTTCCGCAGTATTTT. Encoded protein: CASRSREVPQYF.

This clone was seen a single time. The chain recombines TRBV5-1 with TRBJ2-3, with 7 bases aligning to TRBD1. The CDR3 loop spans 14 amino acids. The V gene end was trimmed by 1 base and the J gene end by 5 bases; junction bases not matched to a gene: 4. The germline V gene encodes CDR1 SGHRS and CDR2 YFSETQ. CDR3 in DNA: TGCGCCAGCAGCTTGACAGGGGCAGGAGATACGCAGTATTTT. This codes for CASSLTGAGDTQYF. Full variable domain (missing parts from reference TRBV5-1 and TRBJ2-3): KAGVTQTPRYLIKTRGQQVTLSCSPISGHRSVSWYQQTPGQGLQFLFEYFSETQRNKGNFPGRFSGRQFSNSRSEMNVSTLELGDSALYLCASSLTGAGDTQYFGPGTRLTVL.

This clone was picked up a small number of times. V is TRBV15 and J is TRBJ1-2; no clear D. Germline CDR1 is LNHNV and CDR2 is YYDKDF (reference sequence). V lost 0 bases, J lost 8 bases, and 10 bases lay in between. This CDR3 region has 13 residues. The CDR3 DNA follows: TGTGCCACCAGCAGAGATTCCGGGTGGGGCTACACCTTC. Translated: CATSRDSGWGYTF. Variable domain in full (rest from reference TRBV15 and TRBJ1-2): DAMVIQNPRYQVTQFGKPVTLSCSQTLNHNVMYWYQQKSSQAPKLLFHYYDKDFNNEADTPDNFQSRRPNTSFCFLDIRSPGLGDTAMYLCATSRDSGWGYTFGSGTRLTVV.

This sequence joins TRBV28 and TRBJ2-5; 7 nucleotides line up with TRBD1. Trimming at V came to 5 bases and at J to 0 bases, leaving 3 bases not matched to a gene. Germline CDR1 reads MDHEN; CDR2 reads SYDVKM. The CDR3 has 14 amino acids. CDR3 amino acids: CASSRQGYQETQYF. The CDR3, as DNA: TGTGCCAGCAGTCGACAGGGTTACCAAGAGACCCAGTACTTC.

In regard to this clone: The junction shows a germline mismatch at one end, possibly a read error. In DNA form, the CDR3 reads TGTGCCAGCAGCCCAGCGGGGGAGACTTCTTTTGGCCACTTC. It codes for CASSPAGETSFGHF. V gene TRBV5-4 combines with J gene TRBJ2-5; the match to TRBD2 covers 8 bases. Germline V gives CDR1 SGHNT, CDR2 YYREEE (reference sequence). CDR3 length: 14 residues.

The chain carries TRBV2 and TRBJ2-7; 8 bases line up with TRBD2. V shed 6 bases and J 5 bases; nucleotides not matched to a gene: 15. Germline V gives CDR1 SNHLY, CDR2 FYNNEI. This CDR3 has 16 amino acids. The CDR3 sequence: CASRGGRAGGFNEQYF. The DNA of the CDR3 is TGTGCCAGCAGGGGGGGGCGTGCGGGAGGTTTTAACGAGCAGTACTTC.